This T cell receptor beta chain is from a study of blood T cell repertoires in COVID-19. This CDR3 is 17 amino acids long. Trimming removed 5 bases at V and 5 bases at J, with 24 bases between. The germline CDR1 and CDR2 sequences are SGHVS and FQNEAQ. Here immunoSEQ multiplex PCR was the method, and the copy in TCRdb shows in-frame clones only, minus some. Of just under 350,000 clones in the sample, around 90% are singletons; the top ten hold around 3.5%. This clone occurred once. This clonotype was obtained from a woman aged 18-30 years who had recovered from COVID-19. Sequencing used peripheral blood. The chain carries TRBV7-8 and TRBJ1-2; D ambiguous. This CDR3 reads CASSGRFFLPSTYGYTF. As DNA, the CDR3 is TGTGCCAGCAGCGGGAGGTTTTTTCTACCCTCGACATATGGCTACACCTTC.